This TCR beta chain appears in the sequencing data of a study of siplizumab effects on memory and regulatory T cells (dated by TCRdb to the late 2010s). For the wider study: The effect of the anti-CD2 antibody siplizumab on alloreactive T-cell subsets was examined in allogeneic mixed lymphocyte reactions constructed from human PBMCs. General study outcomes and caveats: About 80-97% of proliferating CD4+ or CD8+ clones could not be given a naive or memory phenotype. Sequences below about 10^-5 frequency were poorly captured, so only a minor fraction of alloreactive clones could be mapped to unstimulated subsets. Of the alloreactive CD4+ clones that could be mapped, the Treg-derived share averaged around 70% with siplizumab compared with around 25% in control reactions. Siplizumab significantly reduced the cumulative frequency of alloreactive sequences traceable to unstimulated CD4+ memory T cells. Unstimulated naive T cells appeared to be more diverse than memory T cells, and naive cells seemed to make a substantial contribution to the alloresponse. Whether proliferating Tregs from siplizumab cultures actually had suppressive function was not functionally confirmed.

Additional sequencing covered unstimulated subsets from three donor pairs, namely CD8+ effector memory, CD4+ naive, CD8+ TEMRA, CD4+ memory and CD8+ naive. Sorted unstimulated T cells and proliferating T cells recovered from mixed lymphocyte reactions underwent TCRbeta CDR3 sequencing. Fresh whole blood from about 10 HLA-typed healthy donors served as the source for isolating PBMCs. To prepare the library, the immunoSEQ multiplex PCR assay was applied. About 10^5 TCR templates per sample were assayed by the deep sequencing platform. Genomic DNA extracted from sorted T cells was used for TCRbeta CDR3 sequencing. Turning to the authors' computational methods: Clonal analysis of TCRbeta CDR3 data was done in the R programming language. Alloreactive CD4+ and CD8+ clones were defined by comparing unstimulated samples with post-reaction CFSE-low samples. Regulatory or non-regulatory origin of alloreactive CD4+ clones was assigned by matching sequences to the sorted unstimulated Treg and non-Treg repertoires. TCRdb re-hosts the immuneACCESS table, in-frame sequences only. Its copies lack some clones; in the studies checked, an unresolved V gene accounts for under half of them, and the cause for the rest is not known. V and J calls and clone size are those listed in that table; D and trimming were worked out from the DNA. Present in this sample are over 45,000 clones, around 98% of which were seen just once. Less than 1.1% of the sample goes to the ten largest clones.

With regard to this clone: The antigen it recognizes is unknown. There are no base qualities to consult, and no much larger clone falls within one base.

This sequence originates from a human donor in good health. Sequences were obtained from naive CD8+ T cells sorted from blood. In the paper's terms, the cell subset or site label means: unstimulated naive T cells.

The CDR3 region has the sequence CASSLRTSGNDEQFF. In nucleotide form, the sequence is TGTGCCAGCAGCCTACGTACTAGCGGGAACGATGAGCAGTTCTTC. The sequence is built from TRBV14 and TRBJ2-1; TRBD2 fits 10 bases in the junction. The CDR3 has 15 amino acids, counting the end cysteine and phenylalanine. Just the 45-base CDR3 DNA is kept, in frame starting at base 1. CDR1 and CDR2 are drawn from the germline V gene: SGHDN, FVKESK. At the junction V is shortened by 4 bases and J by 8 bases; bases outside the gene matches: 8.